The 9 T cell receptor beta chains reported below all come from one sample, sequenced in a study of T cell repertoires in cytomegalovirus infection. TCRdb re-called the reads with MiXCR, one entry per CDR3 protein. Of under 200,000 distinct CDR3 sequences in the sample, roughly 17% were seen once. Sequences were obtained from CD8+ T cells from PBMCs. These receptors originate from a human donor in good health (CMV status not recorded). Some clones in this sample may be carry-over from other donors' samples.

In this sample, this clonotype turned up a few times. The chain is built from TRBV7-6 and TRBJ1-4; 7 nucleotides align to TRBD1. The CDR3 is 15 amino acids. The V segment lost 5 bases and the J segment 0 bases; nucleotides outside the gene matches: 3. Germline V gene sequence: CDR1 SGHVS, CDR2 FNYEAQ. The CDR3 region is CASSDRDSTNEKLFF. The DNA of the CDR3 is TGTGCCAGCAGCGACAGGGACTCAACTAATGAAAAACTGTTTTTT.

In this sample, this clonotype turned up many times. The chain carries TRBV7-3 and TRBJ2-2, with D perhaps being TRBD1 or TRBD2 (5 bases each). The CDR3 extends over 15 amino acids. The V gene lost 3 bases and the J gene lost 6 bases, with 14 bases spanning the gap. Germline CDR1 SGHTA, CDR2 FQGTGA. The CDR3 DNA follows: TGTGCCAGCAGCTTTTCGGGACGTGACCCCGGGGAGCTGTTTTTT. Amino acids: CASSFSGRDPGELFF. Full variable domain (outside the CDR3, taken from reference TRBV7-3 and TRBJ2-2): GAGVSQTPSNKVTEKGKYVELRCDPISGHTALYWYRQSLGQGPEFLIYFQGTGAADDSGLPNDRFFAVRPEGSVSTLKIQRTERGDSAVYLCASSFSGRDPGELFFGEGSRLTVL.

This clonotype is a singleton in its sample. The rearrangement joins TRBV28 to TRBJ2-3; 7 bases line up with TRBD2. This CDR3 spans 14 amino acids. V trimming: 8 bases; J trimming: 2 bases; junction bases outside the gene matches: 7. Germline-derived CDR1 and CDR2 are MDHEN and SYDVKM. The CDR3: CASGLVGDTDTQYF. In nucleotides, the CDR3 is TGTGCCAGCGGACTAGTAGGGGACACAGATACGCAGTATTTT.

Only a few counts were recorded for this clonotype. The J gene is TRBJ2-3, the V gene TRBV11-2; D is perhaps TRBD2 (6 bases). Between the trimmed V and J ends, which lost 6 bases and 0 bases, there was a span of 10 bases. This CDR3 spans 14 amino acids. Per germline, CDR1 SGHAT and CDR2 FQNNGV. The CDR3 region is CASRGDSSTDTQYF. Written as DNA, the CDR3 is TGTGCCAGCAGGGGGGACTCCAGCACAGATACGCAGTATTTT.

This clonotype was counted only a few times. This chain connects TRBV9 to TRBJ2-6, with a tentative D call TRBD1 (6 bases). The CDR3 sequence is 15 residues long. Per the germline V gene, CDR1 is SGDLS and CDR2 is YYNGEE. V was cut by 7 bases and J by 0 bases, with 11 bases left in between. CDR3 DNA sequence: TGTGCCAGCGCGGACAGTTACTCTGGGGCCAACGTCCTGACTTTC. It is translated as CASADSYSGANVLTF.

This clonotype was recorded many times. The V gene is TRBV7-8, the J gene TRBJ2-7, with unresolved D. The CDR3 runs 14 residues. Germline values: CDR1 SGHVS, CDR2 FQNEAQ. V dropped 5 bases and J dropped 2 bases, with 13 bases sitting between them. The CDR3 reads CASSPKVPAYEQYF. In nucleotides, the CDR3 is TGTGCCAGCAGCCCAAAAGTGCCAGCCTACGAGCAGTACTTC.

The chain uses TRBV19 and TRBJ1-5; 10 nucleotides line up with TRBD1. J lost 1 base, V lost 5 bases, and 5 bases had no gene match. The CDR3 runs 16 residues. From germline, CDR1 is LNHDA and CDR2 SQIVND (reference sequence). For the CDR3, the DNA is TGTGCCAGTAGTCCCAGGACAGGGGGGAGCAATCAGCCCCAGCATTTT. Its protein is CASSPRTGGSNQPQHF.

The genes are TRBV6-1 and TRBJ1-3; D gene unclear. The CDR3 runs 16 residues. Germline assignment: CDR1 MNHNS and CDR2 SASEGT. V was trimmed by 6 bases and J by 3 bases, leaving 18 bases between them. CDR3 sequence (DNA): TGTGCCAGCAGCCCCCCCCCCCCTGGGGTTGGAAACACCATATATTTT. Its protein product is CASSPPPPGVGNTIYF.

This clonotype was detected only a few times. The chain joins TRBV6-5 to TRBJ2-1; possibly TRBD1 for D (7 bases). V lost 0 bases to trimming and J lost 7 bases, with 10 bases between them. CDR1 and CDR2 from the germline V gene are MNHEY and SVGAGI. The length of the CDR3 is 14 residues. This CDR3 is CASSYSEGANEQFF. The CDR3 DNA reads as TGTGCCAGCAGTTACTCGGAGGGGGCGAATGAGCAGTTCTTC.